This T cell receptor beta chain originates from a study of Tregs in tolerant kidney transplant recipients. General study points: Validation in larger populations is needed because few patients were studied. Activated donor B cell expansion appeared to reveal the most relevant donor-specific TCRbeta repertoire. Biological reproducibility was not directly addressed, but technical replication error appeared minimal.

The assay was immunoSEQ multiplex PCR, and TCRdb's table has in-frame clones only and misses some. The repertoire consists of under 300,000 clones, with 80% to 85% occurring once and the leading ten covering approximately 0.69%. Deletions cut 0 bases from V and 6 bases from J, with 6 bases between. The CDR3 sequence is 13 residues long. Germline V gene data show CDR1 as ENHRY and CDR2 as SYGVKD. Unstimulated regulatory T cells (CD4+CD25+CD127-), CD4+CD25- non-regulatory cells, CD4 and CD8 cells were FACS-sorted from thawed PBMCs. As for this clone: Its matching antigen is unknown.

This TCR came from a human donor in good health. Material: CD4+ T cells from blood. This chain joins TRBV10-3 and TRBJ2-4; no clear D gene. The DNA for the CDR3 is TGTGCCATCAGTGAGTCGAACGGAAACATTCAGTACTTC. This translates into CAISESNGNIQYF.